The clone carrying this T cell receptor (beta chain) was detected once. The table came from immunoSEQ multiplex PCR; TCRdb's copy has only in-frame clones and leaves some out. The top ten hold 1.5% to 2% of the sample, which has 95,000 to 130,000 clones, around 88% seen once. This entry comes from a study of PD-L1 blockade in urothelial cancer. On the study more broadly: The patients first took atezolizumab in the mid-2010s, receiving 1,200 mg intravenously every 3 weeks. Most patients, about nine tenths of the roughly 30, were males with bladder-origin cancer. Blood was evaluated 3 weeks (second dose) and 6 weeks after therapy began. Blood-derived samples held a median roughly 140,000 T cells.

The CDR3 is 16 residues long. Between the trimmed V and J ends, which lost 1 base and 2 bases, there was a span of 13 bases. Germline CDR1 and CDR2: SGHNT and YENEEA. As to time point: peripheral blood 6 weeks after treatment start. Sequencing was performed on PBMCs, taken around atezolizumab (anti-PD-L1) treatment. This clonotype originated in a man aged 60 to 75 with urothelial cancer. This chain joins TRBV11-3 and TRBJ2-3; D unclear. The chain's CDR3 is CASSLGGGSVTDTQYF. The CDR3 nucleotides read TGTGCCAGCAGCTTAGGAGGCGGATCCGTCACAGATACGCAGTATTTT. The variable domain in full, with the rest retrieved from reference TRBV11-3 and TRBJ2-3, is EAGVVQSPRYKIIEKKQPVAFWCNPISGHNTLYWYLQNLGQGPELLIRYENEEAVDDSQLPKDRFSAERLKGVDSTLKIQPAELGDSAVYLCASSLGGGSVTDTQYFGPGTRLTVL.